The 3 T cell receptor beta chains below all came from one sample that was sequenced in a study of T-cell reconstitution after alpha-beta-depleted transplantation in children. The authors prepared the TCRbeta library with unique molecular identifiers. Each CDR3 protein gets one entry after TCRdb re-called the PCR reads with MiXCR. This sample has 200,000 to 250,000 distinct CDR3 sequences, with approximately 12% found just once. The sample here was PBMCs from the stem cell graft donor, taken from the stem cell graft. These receptors were obtained from a human donor who donated a stem cell graft to a child with acute lymphoblastic leukemia.

This clonotype was detected ten times or more. The J gene is TRBJ2-7, the V gene TRBV12-3 or TRBV12-4; tentatively, D is TRBD1 (6 bases). Trimming removed 3 bases at V and 3 bases at J, with 9 bases between. CDR3 length: 13 residues. CDR3 sequence: CASSFSRGYEQYF. CDR3 nucleotide sequence: TGTGCCAGCAGTTTCTCCAGGGGCTACGAGCAGTACTTC.

In its sample, this clonotype was seen a few times. The chain links TRBV4-2 to TRBJ2-7; 7 positions match TRBD1. The germline V gene encodes CDR1 LGHNA and CDR2 YNFKEQ. The junction had 7 bases not matched to a gene; V was cut back by 0 bases and J by 5 bases. The CDR3 length is 15 residues. CDR3 DNA: TGTGCCAGCAGCCAAGAATCTACAGGGGCCAACGAGCAGTACTTC. Its protein product is CASSQESTGANEQYF.

This clonotype has ten or more counts. The DNA of the CDR3 is TGCAGTGCTAGATCCGTACTAGCGGGAGGGCCCGGCGAGCAGTACTTC. It translates to CSARSVLAGGPGEQYF. This chain uses TRBV20-1 with TRBJ2-7, with 13 nucleotides matching TRBD2. This CDR3 comprises 16 residues. V was pared by 2 bases and J by 6 bases, with 10 bases of the junction left unmatched. The germline CDR1 and CDR2 sequences are DFQATT and SNEGSKA (reference sequence).